This TCR beta chain was observed in a study of shared clonotypes between healthy human individuals. Looked up from germline, CDR1 is SQVTM and CDR2 is ANQGSEA. This CDR3 is built from 10 residues. Trimming took 4 bases from V and 5 from J, leaving 5 bases between them. This clone is a singleton in its sample. Deep level was the assay's run setting. Profiled with immunoSEQ multiplex PCR; TCRdb holds only in-frame clones, not every one. The data hold 1,500,000 or so clones, with roughly 97% observed a single time. Specimen: naive CD4+ T cells sorted from blood. Subset described: CD45RA+ positively selected. V is TRBV29-1 and J is TRBJ2-5; D is undetermined. The sequence was collected from a man aged 25 to 40 in good health. The CDR3 DNA reads as TGCAGCGTTGGTTTGGAGACCCAGTACTTC. Its translation: CSVGLETQYF.